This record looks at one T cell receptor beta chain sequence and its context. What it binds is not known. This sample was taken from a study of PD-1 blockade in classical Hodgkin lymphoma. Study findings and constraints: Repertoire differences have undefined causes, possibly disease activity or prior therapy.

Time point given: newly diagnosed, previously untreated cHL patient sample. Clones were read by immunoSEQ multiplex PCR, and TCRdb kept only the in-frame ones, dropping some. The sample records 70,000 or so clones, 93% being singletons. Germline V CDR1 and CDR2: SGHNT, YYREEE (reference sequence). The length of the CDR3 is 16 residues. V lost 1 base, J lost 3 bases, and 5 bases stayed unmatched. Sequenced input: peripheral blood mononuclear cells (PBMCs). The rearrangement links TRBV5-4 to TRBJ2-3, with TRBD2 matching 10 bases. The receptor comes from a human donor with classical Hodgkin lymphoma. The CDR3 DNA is TGTGCCAGCAGCTTGTTAACTAGCGGGGATACAGATACGCAGTATTTT. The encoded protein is CASSLLTSGDTDTQYF.